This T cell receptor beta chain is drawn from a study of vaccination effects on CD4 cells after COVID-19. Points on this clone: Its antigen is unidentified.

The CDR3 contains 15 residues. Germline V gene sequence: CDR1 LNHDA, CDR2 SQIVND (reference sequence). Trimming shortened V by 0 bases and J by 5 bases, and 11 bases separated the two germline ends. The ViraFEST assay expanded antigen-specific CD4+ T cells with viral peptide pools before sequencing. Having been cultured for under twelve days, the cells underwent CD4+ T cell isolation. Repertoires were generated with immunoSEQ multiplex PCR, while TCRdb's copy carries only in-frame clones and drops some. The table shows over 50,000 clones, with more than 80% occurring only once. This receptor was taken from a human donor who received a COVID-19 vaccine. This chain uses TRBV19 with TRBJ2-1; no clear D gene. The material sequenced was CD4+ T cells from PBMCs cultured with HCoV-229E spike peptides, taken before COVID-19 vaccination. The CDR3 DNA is TGTGCCAGTAGTATAGAGGGCAGCCTCAACAATGAGCAGTTCTTC. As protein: CASSIEGSLNNEQFF.